Listed below are T cell receptor beta chains from one sample, sequenced in a study of cytomegalovirus exposure and HLA in healthy donors. Sequencing was performed with immunoSEQ multiplex PCR; in TCRdb, only in-frame clones are kept and a portion is missing. The sample includes 200,000 or so clones, around 73% of them seen just once. Sequenced: PBMCs. These receptors came from a male donor in good health and CMV-seronegative. Both conserved end residues are part of each CDR3. The D gene is left open where the match is weak. Size values are once, few and many counts, or a class for expanded clones, and some rows have none.

abundance: NA; j_gene: TRBJ2-2; v_gene: TRBV7-9; len: 17; d_gene: TRBD1; CDR3aa: CASEGTGQLANTGELFF; CDR3nt: TGTGCCAGCGAAGGGACAGGGCAACTCGCGAACACCGGGGAGCTGTTTTTT
abundance: NA; j_gene: TRBJ1-5; v_gene: TRBV28; len: 17; d_gene: NA; CDR3aa: CASSPLEGVRGNQPQHF; CDR3nt: TGTGCCAGCAGCCCCTTAGAGGGGGTCCGTGGCAATCAGCCCCAGCATTTT
abundance: NA; j_gene: TRBJ2-7; v_gene: TRBV7-7; len: 13; d_gene: TRBD2; CDR3aa: CASSSGTSSEQYF; CDR3nt: TGTGCCAGCAGCTCCGGGACTAGCAGCGAGCAGTACTTC
abundance: NA; j_gene: TRBJ1-2; v_gene: TRBV25-1; len: 14; d_gene: TRBD1; CDR3aa: CASSSDRGLGGYTF; CDR3nt: TGTGCCAGCAGCTCAGACAGGGGTCTGGGCGGCTACACCTTC
abundance: few; j_gene: TRBJ2-7; v_gene: TRBV6-7; len: 16; d_gene: TRBD2; CDR3aa: CASSLGTSGSPPEQYF; CDR3nt: TGTGCCAGCAGTCTCGGGACTAGCGGGAGTCCACCCGAGCAGTACTTC
abundance: NA; j_gene: TRBJ2-5; v_gene: TRBV19; len: 15; d_gene: NA; CDR3aa: CASSPSVGAQETQYF; CDR3nt: TGTGCCAGTAGTCCCTCGGTAGGGGCCCAAGAGACCCAGTACTTC
abundance: NA; j_gene: TRBJ1-2; v_gene: TRBV2; len: 13; d_gene: TRBD1; CDR3aa: CASRGDSPYGYTF; CDR3nt: TGTGCCAGCAGGGGGGACAGCCCCTATGGCTACACCTTC
abundance: NA; j_gene: TRBJ2-7; v_gene: TRBV19; len: 15; d_gene: NA; CDR3aa: CASSIGGTVTYEQYF; CDR3nt: TGTGCCAGTAGTATAGGCGGGACAGTCACCTACGAGCAGTACTTC
abundance: NA; j_gene: TRBJ2-7; v_gene: TRBV27; len: 14; d_gene: TRBD1; CDR3aa: CASSLRGLLYEQYF; CDR3nt: TGTGCCAGCAGTCTAAGGGGGCTCTTGTACGAGCAGTACTTC
abundance: once; j_gene: TRBJ2-1; v_gene: TRBV5-1; len: 15; d_gene: NA; CDR3aa: CASSLGPSTQGEQFF; CDR3nt: TGCGCCAGCAGCTTGGGACCTAGTACCCAGGGGGAGCAGTTCTTC
abundance: NA; j_gene: TRBJ2-3; v_gene: TRBV25-1; len: 11; d_gene: NA; CDR3aa: CASSFTDTQYF; CDR3nt: TGTGCCAGCTCTTTCACAGATACGCAGTATTTT
abundance: NA; j_gene: TRBJ2-5; v_gene: TRBV4-2; len: 16; d_gene: TRBD2; CDR3aa: CASSQAAGGGGETQYF; CDR3nt: TGTGCCAGCAGCCAAGCAGCGGGAGGCGGAGGGGAGACCCAGTACTTC
abundance: once; j_gene: TRBJ2-1; v_gene: TRBV30; len: 14; d_gene: NA; CDR3aa: CAWTSRGSYNEQFF; CDR3nt: TGTGCCTGGACATCCCGGGGTTCCTACAATGAGCAGTTCTTC
abundance: NA; j_gene: TRBJ1-1; v_gene: TRBV27; len: 16; d_gene: TRBD1; CDR3aa: CASIRWTGGENTEAFF; CDR3nt: TGTGCCAGCATCCGTTGGACAGGGGGAGAGAACACTGAAGCTTTCTTT
abundance: NA; j_gene: TRBJ2-3; v_gene: TRBV27; len: 16; d_gene: TRBD2; CDR3aa: CASSFLSGRRRDTQYF; CDR3nt: TGTGCCAGCAGTTTTCTTAGCGGGAGAAGGAGGGATACGCAGTATTTT
abundance: NA; j_gene: TRBJ2-7; v_gene: TRBV15; len: 15; d_gene: NA; CDR3aa: CATSPPEGHGGEQYF; CDR3nt: TGTGCCACCAGCCCCCCAGAAGGTCACGGGGGCGAGCAGTACTTC
abundance: NA; j_gene: TRBJ2-1; v_gene: TRBV19; len: 16; d_gene: TRBD1; CDR3aa: CASSPRQGASYNEQFF; CDR3nt: TGTGCCAGTAGTCCCAGACAGGGGGCCTCCTACAATGAGCAGTTCTTC
abundance: once; j_gene: TRBJ1-2; v_gene: TRBV29-1; len: 14; d_gene: TRBD1; CDR3aa: CSESRGHQENGYTF; CDR3nt: TGCAGCGAGAGCAGGGGGCATCAGGAAAATGGCTACACCTTC
abundance: NA; j_gene: TRBJ2-7; v_gene: TRBV6-5; len: 15; d_gene: NA; CDR3aa: CASSYDRTPSYEQYF; CDR3nt: TGTGCCAGCAGTTACGACCGGACACCCTCCTACGAGCAGTACTTC
abundance: NA; j_gene: TRBJ1-2; v_gene: TRBV30; len: 16; d_gene: TRBD1; CDR3aa: CAWSVPRAGQGNGYTF; CDR3nt: TGTGCCTGGAGTGTACCTCGTGCGGGACAGGGCAATGGCTACACCTTC
abundance: NA; j_gene: TRBJ2-1; v_gene: TRBV5-1; len: 17; d_gene: TRBD2; CDR3aa: CASSSSGAGESYNEQFF; CDR3nt: TGCGCCAGCAGCTCATCTGGGGCGGGAGAATCTTACAATGAGCAGTTCTTC
abundance: NA; j_gene: TRBJ1-2; v_gene: TRBV28; len: 12; d_gene: NA; CDR3aa: CATTNPSPGYTF; CDR3nt: TGTGCCACCACCAACCCCAGTCCCGGCTACACCTTC
abundance: once; j_gene: TRBJ2-7; v_gene: TRBV4-2; len: 15; d_gene: TRBD2; CDR3aa: CASSQDLAGTYEQYF; CDR3nt: TGTGCCAGCAGCCAAGATCTAGCGGGTACCTACGAGCAGTACTTC
abundance: NA; j_gene: TRBJ2-3; v_gene: TRBV2; len: 15; d_gene: NA; CDR3aa: CASSEEAPSTDTQYF; CDR3nt: TGTGCCAGCAGTGAAGAAGCACCTAGCACAGATACGCAGTATTTT
abundance: NA; j_gene: TRBJ2-5; v_gene: TRBV4-2; len: 14; d_gene: NA; CDR3aa: CASSQSRVQETQYF; CDR3nt: TGTGCCAGCAGCCAATCAAGAGTCCAAGAGACCCAGTACTTC
abundance: few; j_gene: TRBJ2-7; v_gene: TRBV15; len: 14; d_gene: NA; CDR3aa: CATSRERQGAEQYF; CDR3nt: TGTGCCACCAGCAGAGAAAGGCAAGGGGCCGAGCAGTACTTC
abundance: NA; j_gene: TRBJ2-1; v_gene: TRBV5-6; len: 15; d_gene: NA; CDR3aa: CASSLVVADYNEQFF; CDR3nt: TGTGCCAGCAGCTTGGTGGTAGCGGACTACAATGAGCAGTTCTTC
abundance: NA; j_gene: TRBJ2-3; v_gene: TRBV6-1; len: 13; d_gene: NA; CDR3aa: CASSEDRVDTQYF; CDR3nt: TGTGCCAGCAGTGAAGATCGGGTGGATACGCAGTATTTT
abundance: NA; j_gene: TRBJ2-1; v_gene: TRBV9; len: 15; d_gene: TRBD2; CDR3aa: CASSELAGGGGEQFF; CDR3nt: TGTGCCAGCAGCGAACTAGCGGGAGGGGGTGGTGAGCAGTTCTTC
abundance: NA; j_gene: TRBJ2-3; v_gene: TRBV18; len: 18; d_gene: NA; CDR3aa: CASSPPGLSGGGTDTQYF; CDR3nt: TGTGCCAGCTCACCACCGGGACTTAGCGGAGGGGGCACAGATACGCAGTATTTT
abundance: NA; j_gene: TRBJ2-3; v_gene: TRBV30; len: 14; d_gene: TRBD1; CDR3aa: CAWRQGRPPDTQYF; CDR3nt: TGTGCCTGGCGACAGGGGCGACCTCCAGATACGCAGTATTTT
abundance: NA; j_gene: TRBJ2-2; v_gene: TRBV4-1; len: 16; d_gene: NA; CDR3aa: CASSQLGKLEAGELFF; CDR3nt: TGCGCCAGCAGCCAACTAGGAAAACTTGAAGCCGGGGAGCTGTTTTTT
abundance: NA; j_gene: TRBJ2-4; v_gene: TRBV5-8; len: 14; d_gene: NA; CDR3aa: CASSLEGPQNIQYF; CDR3nt: TGTGCCAGCAGCTTGGAGGGGCCCCAAAACATTCAGTACTTC
abundance: NA; j_gene: TRBJ2-3; v_gene: TRBV9; len: 17; d_gene: TRBD2; CDR3aa: CASSARGLAGGTDTQYF; CDR3nt: TGTGCCAGCAGCGCCCGGGGACTAGCGGGAGGCACAGATACGCAGTATTTT
abundance: NA; j_gene: TRBJ1-1; v_gene: TRBV6-6; len: 12; d_gene: NA; CDR3aa: CASSSQGTEAFF; CDR3nt: TGTGCCAGCAGTTCACAGGGCACTGAAGCTTTCTTT
abundance: NA; j_gene: TRBJ2-7; v_gene: TRBV5-4; len: 14; d_gene: TRBD1; CDR3aa: CASSDRGYPYEQYF; CDR3nt: TGTGCCAGCAGCGACAGGGGATACCCCTACGAGCAGTACTTC
abundance: NA; j_gene: TRBJ2-7; v_gene: TRBV7-2; len: 14; d_gene: TRBD2; CDR3aa: CASSLRWTGTTSSF; CDR3nt: TGTGCCAGCAGCTTACGCTGGACCGGGACTACATCCTCTTTC
abundance: NA; j_gene: TRBJ1-6; v_gene: TRBV7-3; len: 14; d_gene: NA; CDR3aa: CASSLGTVHSPLHF; CDR3nt: TGTGCCAGCAGCCTCGGGACTGTTCATTCACCCCTCCACTTT
abundance: NA; j_gene: TRBJ2-7; v_gene: TRBV28; len: 14; d_gene: TRBD2; CDR3aa: CASSLISGTYEQYF; CDR3nt: TGTGCCAGCAGTTTAATTAGCGGGACCTACGAGCAGTACTTC
abundance: NA; j_gene: TRBJ2-5; v_gene: TRBV28; len: 18; d_gene: TRBD2; CDR3aa: CASSLALGSGSGRETQYF; CDR3nt: TGTGCCAGCAGTTTAGCCCTGGGGAGCGGGAGCGGAAGAGAGACCCAGTACTTC
abundance: NA; j_gene: TRBJ2-7; v_gene: TRBV4-1; len: 13; d_gene: NA; CDR3aa: CASSQDPGFEQYF; CDR3nt: TGCGCCAGCAGCCAAGACCCGGGTTTCGAGCAGTACTTC
abundance: NA; j_gene: TRBJ2-2; v_gene: TRBV18; len: 18; d_gene: NA; CDR3aa: CASSPSIIQGLGTGELFF; CDR3nt: TGTGCCAGCTCACCTTCCATAATTCAGGGATTGGGCACCGGGGAGCTGTTTTTT
abundance: NA; j_gene: TRBJ1-5; v_gene: TRBV2; len: 14; d_gene: TRBD1; CDR3aa: CASRGTGGIQPQHF; CDR3nt: TGTGCCAGCAGGGGGACAGGGGGTATCCAGCCCCAGCATTTT
abundance: NA; j_gene: TRBJ2-2; v_gene: TRBV5-3; len: 16; d_gene: TRBD1; CDR3aa: CARSSPGTGESGELFF; CDR3nt: TGTGCCAGAAGCTCCCCCGGGACAGGGGAGAGCGGGGAGCTGTTTTTT
abundance: NA; j_gene: TRBJ1-5; v_gene: TRBV18; len: 12; d_gene: NA; CDR3aa: CASSLPNQPQHF; CDR3nt: TGTGCCAGCTCACTCCCTAATCAGCCCCAGCATTTT
abundance: once; j_gene: TRBJ2-3; v_gene: TRBV4-1; len: 14; d_gene: NA; CDR3aa: CASRQQGDTDTQYF; CDR3nt: TGCGCCAGCAGACAGCAGGGTGACACAGATACGCAGTATTTT
abundance: NA; j_gene: TRBJ1-4; v_gene: TRBV7-9; len: 17; d_gene: NA; CDR3aa: CSSSFDISQARNEKLFF; CDR3nt: TGTTCCAGCAGCTTTGATATTTCACAGGCCCGTAATGAAAAACTGTTTTTT
abundance: NA; j_gene: TRBJ2-7; v_gene: TRBV5-1; len: 13; d_gene: NA; CDR3aa: CASSPQQPYEQYF; CDR3nt: TGCGCCAGCAGCCCCCAACAGCCCTACGAGCAGTACTTC
abundance: few; j_gene: TRBJ1-1; v_gene: TRBV7-6; len: 15; d_gene: TRBD1; CDR3aa: CASSPGQGLNTEAFF; CDR3nt: TGTGCCAGCAGCCCTGGACAGGGCTTGAACACTGAAGCTTTCTTT
abundance: NA; j_gene: TRBJ2-5; v_gene: TRBV18; len: 14; d_gene: TRBD1; CDR3aa: CASSRGQVGETQYF; CDR3nt: TGTGCCAGCTCACGGGGACAGGTGGGAGAGACCCAGTACTTC
abundance: NA; j_gene: TRBJ2-1; v_gene: TRBV6-5; len: 14; d_gene: TRBD2; CDR3aa: CASTAAGGPYEQFF; CDR3nt: TGTGCCAGCACTGCGGCGGGGGGTCCCTATGAGCAGTTCTTC
abundance: few; j_gene: TRBJ2-5; v_gene: TRBV5-1; len: 15; d_gene: NA; CDR3aa: CASSLVRMPEETQYF; CDR3nt: TGCGCCAGCAGCTTGGTACGGATGCCGGAGGAGACCCAGTACTTC
abundance: once; j_gene: TRBJ1-2; v_gene: TRBV4-1; len: 16; d_gene: NA; CDR3aa: CASSQPPFSGREGYTF; CDR3nt: TGCGCCAGCAGCCAACCCCCCTTTTCAGGGCGGGAGGGCTACACCTTC